Sequencing of this TCR beta chain was carried out in a study of cytomegalovirus exposure and HLA in healthy donors. Study background: Roughly 80 million unique TCRs from HLA-typed donors made up an early data release. General observations from the study: V- and J-gene trimming of TCR beta was linked (in a later analysis) to a missense DCLRE1C variant.

CDR1 is SGHRS, CDR2 YFSETQ, per germline. CDR3 length: 21 residues. The V segment lost 1 base and the J segment 1 base; nucleotides outside the gene matches: 16. With regard to this clone: Its antigen remains unknown.

The primer mix had 60 Vbeta and 13 Jbeta primers. Sequencing used immunoSEQ multiplex PCR; TCRdb keeps in-frame clones, though not all of them. The sample has 100,000 or so clones, more than 80% seen once. The chain employs TRBV5-1 and TRBJ2-3; TRBD2 agrees at 12 bases. The source of this sequence is a man aged 25-45 years in good health and CMV-seronegative. The sequenced material came from PBMCs. CDR3 bases: TGCGCCAGCAGCTTGCTCCCGGGACTAGCGGGCGTACTATTTGGCACAGATACGCAGTATTTT. Its translation: CASSLLPGLAGVLFGTDTQYF.